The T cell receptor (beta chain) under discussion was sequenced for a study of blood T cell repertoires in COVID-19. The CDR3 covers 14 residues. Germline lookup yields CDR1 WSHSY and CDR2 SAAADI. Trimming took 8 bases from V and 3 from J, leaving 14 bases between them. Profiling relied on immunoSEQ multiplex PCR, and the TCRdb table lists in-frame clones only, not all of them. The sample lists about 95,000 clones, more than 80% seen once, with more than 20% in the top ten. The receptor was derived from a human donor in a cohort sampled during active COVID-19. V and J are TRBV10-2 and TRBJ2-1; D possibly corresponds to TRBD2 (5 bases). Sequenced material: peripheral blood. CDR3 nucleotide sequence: TGCGCCAGCGGGAGAAGTATAGTCTACAATGAGCAGTTCTTC. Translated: CASGRSIVYNEQFF.